These 20 T cell receptor beta chains originate from one sample sequenced in a study of blood T cell repertoires in COVID-19. Using immunoSEQ multiplex PCR, the repertoire was profiled, and TCRdb retains in-frame clones only, with some absent. The sample records around 160,000 clones, around nine tenths being singletons. Material: peripheral blood. These receptors all stem from a human donor in a cohort sampled during active COVID-19.

This chain uses TRBV5-1 with TRBJ2-7, with TRBD2 matching over 8 bases. Germline trimming cut 2 bases from V and 1 base from J; bases unmatched to any gene: 5. The CDR3 contains 15 residues. CDR1 is SGHRS and CDR2 is YFSETQ in the germline V gene. CDR3 region: CASSLSGTSSYEQYF. Here the CDR3 DNA reads TGCGCCAGCAGCTTATCCGGGACTAGTTCCTACGAGCAGTACTTC.

This chain connects TRBV19 to TRBJ1-6, with 10 bases fitting TRBD1. Germline-derived CDR1 and CDR2 are LNHDA and SQIVND (reference sequence). This CDR3 comprises 14 residues. With V trimmed by 6 bases and J by 9 bases, 5 bases remained unmatched. The DNA for the CDR3 is TGTGCCAGTAGCTCCGGGACAGGGGTTTCACCCCTCCACTTT. Translated: CASSSGTGVSPLHF.

The chain combines TRBV4-1 with TRBJ2-3, with 8 bases aligning to TRBD1. Trimming at V came to 1 base and at J to 2 bases, leaving 8 bases not matched to a gene. Germline V gene lookup returns CDR1 MGHRA and CDR2 YSYEKL. This CDR3 comprises 17 residues. The CDR3 DNA reads TGCGCCAGCAGCCAAGTATCCGGGACAGGCGTCACAGATACGCAGTATTTT. Its protein product is CASSQVSGTGVTDTQYF.

There are a few counts of this clone. The chain couples TRBV6-2 or TRBV6-3 to TRBJ1-2; weak D call: TRBD1 (5 bases). The CDR3 spans 13 residues. V was trimmed by 4 bases and J by 7 bases, leaving 13 bases between them. CDR1 and CDR2 from the germline V gene are MNHEY and SVGEGT. This CDR3 is CASSFGRQGGYTF. The CDR3 bases are TGTGCCAGCAGTTTCGGACGCCAGGGTGGCTACACCTTC.

As regards this clone: The junction and the germline gene differ at one end; a read error may be behind it. CDR3 coding DNA: TGTGCTAGCAGCTTTGGGACAGGGGTCACCGGGGAGCTGTTTTTT. Its translation: CASSFGTGVTGELFF. The chain has TRBV7-7 and TRBJ2-2, with 10 bases identical to TRBD1. Germline CDR1 and CDR2: SSHAT and FNYEAQ (reference sequence). CDR3 length: 15 residues.

The genes are TRBV3-1 (or the pseudogene TRBV3-2) and TRBJ1-2; the D is unclear. CDR1 and CDR2 (germline): LGHDT, YNNKEL (reference sequence). This CDR3 contains 12 residues. Trimming took off 3 bases at V and 3 bases at J, with 5 bases between the two ends. The CDR3 reads CASSHEYYGYTF. For the CDR3, the DNA is TGTGCCAGCAGCCACGAGTACTATGGCTACACCTTC.

The chain links TRBV2 to TRBJ2-1; possibly TRBD2 for D (5 bases). Per the germline V gene, CDR1 is SNHLY and CDR2 is FYNNEI. Trimming left V 2 bases short and J 0 bases short, with 14 bases between. The CDR3 sequence is 17 residues long. Written as DNA, the CDR3 is TGTGCCAGCAGTGAACGGTGGCTAGCCAGCTCCTACAATGAGCAGTTCTTC. Amino acids: CASSERWLASSYNEQFF.

CDR3 amino acids: CASSLAQGSTGNTIYF. The CDR3 DNA sequence: TGTGCCAGCAGCTTAGCGCAGGGATCGACTGGAAACACCATATATTTT. The chain recombines TRBV7-2 with TRBJ1-3, with a possible D match to TRBD1 (5 bases). Germline V gene sequence: CDR1 SGHTA, CDR2 FQGNSA. V gave up 0 bases and J gave up 2 bases, with 11 bases separating them. The CDR3 has 16 amino acids.

The chain recombines TRBV9 with TRBJ2-1; D ambiguous. Trimming shortened V by 0 bases and J by 9 bases, and 13 bases separated the two germline ends. Germline assignment: CDR1 SGDLS and CDR2 YYNGEE. This CDR3 has 14 residues. The CDR3 DNA is TGTGCCAGCAGCGTAGCTACCCCCTCGGGTGAGCAGTTCTTC. This codes for CASSVATPSGEQFF.

This clone was counted once. The chain has TRBV28 and TRBJ2-3; 8 bases agree with TRBD2. This CDR3 comprises 15 residues. The germline CDR1 and CDR2 sequences are MDHEN and SYDVKM. Trimming at V came to 4 bases and at J to 1 base, leaving 4 bases not matched to a gene. CDR3 nucleotides: TGTGCCAGCAGTTCGGGAGGGACTGGCACAGATACGCAGTATTTT. Protein: CASSSGGTGTDTQYF.

The chain is built from TRBV6-5 and TRBJ2-7; TRBD1 agrees at 8 bases. CDR1 is MNHEY and CDR2 is SVGAGI in the germline V gene. The junction had 4 bases not matched to a gene; V was cut back by 2 bases and J by 4 bases. This CDR3 is built from 14 residues. The CDR3 DNA reads as TGTGCCAGCAGTTACAGGACAGGGCGATACGAGCAGTACTTC. Its translation: CASSYRTGRYEQYF.

V and J are TRBV18 and TRBJ1-4, with 10 bases lining up with TRBD1. V lost 3 bases and J lost 7; bases outside the gene matches: 5. This CDR3 has 15 amino acids. Germline V gene sequence: CDR1 KGHSH, CDR2 LQKENI. CDR3 bases: TGTGCCAGCTCACCGCAAGGACAGGGGGGTGAAAAACTGTTTTTT. It specifies CASSPQGQGGEKLFF.

This chain links TRBV9 with TRBJ2-2; 10 nucleotides align to TRBD2. V lost 4 bases and J lost 2; bases outside the gene matches: 5. The CDR3 sequence is 16 residues long. CDR1 and CDR2 (germline): SGDLS, YYNGEE. CDR3 region: CASSLGLAVNTGELFF. For the CDR3, the DNA is TGTGCCAGCAGCTTAGGACTAGCGGTAAACACCGGGGAGCTGTTTTTT.

CDR3 in DNA: TGTGCCAGCAGCCTGGGCAGGGGGCTCTATGGCTACACCTTC. Its protein product is CASSLGRGLYGYTF. The rearrangement joins TRBV3-1 (or the pseudogene TRBV3-2) to TRBJ1-2; 8 nucleotides match TRBD1. The germline CDR1 and CDR2 sequences are LGHDT and YNNKEL (reference sequence). The V segment lost 4 bases and the J segment 4 bases; nucleotides outside the gene matches: 5. The CDR3 consists of 14 residues.

The J gene is TRBJ2-3, the V gene TRBV10-3, with 8 nucleotides matching TRBD1. V shed 4 bases, J shed 0 bases, and the junction held 3 bases outside the gene matches. Germline V gene data show CDR1 as ENHRY and CDR2 as SYGVKD. This CDR3 has 15 residues. CDR3 coding DNA: TGTGCCATCAGTGGTCGACAGGGGAGCACAGATACGCAGTATTTT. This encodes CAISGRQGSTDTQYF.

The chain recombines TRBV21-1 with TRBJ1-4. TRBV21-1 is deemed a pseudogene. The CDR3 covers 16 residues. The CDR3 region is CASREKGGATNEKLFF. The CDR3 DNA reads TGTGCCAGCAGAGAAAAAGGCGGTGCAACTAATGAAAAACTGTTTTTT.

CDR3 nucleotides: TGTGCCAGCAGTTTAGCCGGGACTAGCGGAACAGATACGCAGTATTTT. Its translation: CASSLAGTSGTDTQYF. This chain uses TRBV28 with TRBJ2-3, with 11 bases identical to TRBD2. The V and J ends lost 2 bases and 3 bases, in that order; junction bases with no gene match: 4. Germline V gives CDR1 MDHEN, CDR2 SYDVKM. There are 16 residues in the CDR3. Using reference TRBV28 and TRBJ2-3 for the parts outside the CDR3, the full variable domain is DVKVTQSSRYLVKRTGEKVFLECVQDMDHENMFWYRQDPGLGLRLIYFSYDVKMKEKGDIPEGYSVSREKKERFSLILESASTNQTSMYLCASSLAGTSGTDTQYFGPGTRLTVL.

The chain links TRBV4-1 to TRBJ2-4; 9 bases align to TRBD2. The germline CDR1 and CDR2 sequences are MGHRA and YSYEKL. CDR3 length: 16 amino acids. Trimming at V came to 0 bases and at J to 3 bases, leaving 3 bases not matched to a gene. The CDR3 loop is CASSQDGGGVKNIQYF. The DNA of the CDR3 is TGCGCCAGCAGCCAAGACGGCGGGGGGGTCAAAAACATTCAGTACTTC.

The rearrangement links TRBV12-5 to TRBJ2-1, with 7 positions matching TRBD2. The germline CDR1 and CDR2 sequences are LGHNT and FRNRAP. The V gene end was trimmed by 4 bases and the J gene end by 7 bases; junction bases not matched to a gene: 4. This CDR3 spans 13 amino acids. Here the CDR3 DNA reads TGTGCTAGTGGTTCGAATAGCGGGAATGAGCAGTTCTTC. Translation: CASGSNSGNEQFF. The variable domain in full, with the rest retrieved from reference TRBV12-5 and TRBJ2-1, is DARVTQTPRHKVTEMGQEVTMRCQPILGHNTVFWYRQTMMQGLELLAYFRNRAPLDDSGMPKDRFSAEMPDATLATLKIQPSEPRDSAVYFCASGSNSGNEQFFGPGTRLTVL.

This clone was detected only a few times. The chain joins TRBV19 to TRBJ2-3; 8 bases map to TRBD2. This CDR3 has 17 residues. With V trimmed by 5 bases and J by 11 bases, 21 bases remained unmatched. Per germline, CDR1 LNHDA and CDR2 SQIVND (reference sequence). Here the CDR3 DNA reads TGTGCCAGTAGTCCGGAGAGGGGCTCCGGGACTAGAACCCAGCAGTATTTT. Its protein is CASSPERGSGTRTQQYF.